The present T cell receptor beta chain was sequenced within a study of blood T cell repertoires in COVID-19. The overall study: The cDNA or gDNA used as material had been derived from T cells, B-cell-depleted T cells, or PBMCs.

Per the original methods: Amplification of reference gene primers was used by the study to estimate nucleated cell counts. Generated by immunoSEQ multiplex PCR, the TCRdb table keeps only in-frame clones and is missing some. D and trimming were read from the DNA, whereas the V and J calls and clone size are those reported in that table. The sample lists hundreds of thousands of clones, approximately 87% seen once, with 3.5% to 4% in the top ten. The TCR sequence derives from a woman in her forties or fifties with active or convalescent COVID-19. Specimen: peripheral blood.

The CDR3 spells CASSFLREGGETQYF. In nucleotides, the CDR3 is TGTGCCAGCAGCTTCTTACGGGAGGGCGGGGAGACCCAGTACTTC. This chain joins TRBV7-9 and TRBJ2-5; 8 bases are shared with TRBD2. The junction had 8 bases not matched to a gene; V was cut back by 3 bases and J by 5 bases. The CDR3 spans 15 residues. Germline V gene lookup returns CDR1 SEHNR and CDR2 FQNEAQ (reference sequence).